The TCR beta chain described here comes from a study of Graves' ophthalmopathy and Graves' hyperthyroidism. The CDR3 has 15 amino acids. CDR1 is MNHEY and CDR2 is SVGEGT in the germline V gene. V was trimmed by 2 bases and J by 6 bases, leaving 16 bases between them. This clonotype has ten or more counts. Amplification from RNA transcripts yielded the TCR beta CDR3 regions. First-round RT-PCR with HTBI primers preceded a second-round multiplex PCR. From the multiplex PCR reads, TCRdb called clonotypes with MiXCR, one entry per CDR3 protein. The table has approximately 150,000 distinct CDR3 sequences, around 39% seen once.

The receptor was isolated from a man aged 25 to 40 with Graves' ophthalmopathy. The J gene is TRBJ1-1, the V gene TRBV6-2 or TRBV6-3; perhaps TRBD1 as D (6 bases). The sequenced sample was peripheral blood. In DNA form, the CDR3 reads TGTGCCAGCAGTTACGGCGACAGGACAAATGCTGAAGCTTTCTTT. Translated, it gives CASSYGDRTNAEAFF.